This T cell receptor (beta chain) was captured in a study of Ad26.COV2.S vaccination and SARS-CoV-2 variants. The treatment was: roughly 20 received Ad26.COV2.S at low or high dose, single or two shots; 5 received placebo; per-sample allocation not given. The study sampled participants on day 63 after the first vaccine or placebo injection. TCRdb keeps only in-frame clones here, not all; method: immunoSEQ multiplex PCR. This table holds about 350,000 clones, roughly nine tenths found once. CDR1 is SQVTM, CDR2 ANQGSEA, per germline. This CDR3 has 12 residues. V was clipped by 5 bases and J by 0 bases, with 7 bases between them.

The rearrangement uses TRBV29-1 and TRBJ2-5, with no clear D. The specimen was peripheral blood, collected in a trial of Ad26.COV2.S vaccine versus placebo. The clonotype was recovered from a person between 18 and 65 years old who received the Ad26.COV2.S COVID-19 vaccine or a placebo. CDR3: CSVRVYQETQYF. The CDR3 DNA sequence: TGCAGCGTTCGGGTCTACCAAGAGACCCAGTACTTC. Full variable domain (missing parts from reference TRBV29-1 and TRBJ2-5): SAVISQKPSRDICQRGTSLTIQCQVDSQVTMMFWYRQQPGQSLTLIATANQGSEATYESGFVIDKFPISRPNLTFSTLTVSNMSPEDSSIYLCSVRVYQETQYFGPGTRLLVL.